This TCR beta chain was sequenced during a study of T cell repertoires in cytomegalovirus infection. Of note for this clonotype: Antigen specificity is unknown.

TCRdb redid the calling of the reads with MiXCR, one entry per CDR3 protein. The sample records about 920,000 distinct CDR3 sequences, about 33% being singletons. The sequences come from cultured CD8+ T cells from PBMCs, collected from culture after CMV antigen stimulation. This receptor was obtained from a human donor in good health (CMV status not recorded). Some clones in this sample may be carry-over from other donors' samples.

CDR3 residues: CASSPRHWETQYF. Written as DNA, the CDR3 is TGTGCCAGCAGTCCTCGGCACTGGGAGACCCAGTACTTC. V is TRBV12-3 or TRBV12-4 and J is TRBJ2-5; D is unresolved. The V end was cut by 5 bases, the J end by 5 bases, with 12 bases between. CDR3 length: 13 residues.